This T cell receptor (beta chain) was captured in a study of CD8 T cells in Susac syndrome. This CDR3 contains 13 residues. Per the germline V gene, CDR1 is MRHNA and CDR2 is SNTAGT. The V gene lost 2 bases and the J gene lost 3 bases, with 4 bases spanning the gap. Reverse transcription of roughly 0.5 to 1 ug RNA was performed with random hexamers. Across 54 Vbeta and 13 Jbeta, TCR beta CDR3 was amplified with immunoSEQ multiplex PCR. MiXCR, run by TCRdb on the immunoSEQ multiplex PCR reads, gives a single entry per CDR3 protein. The sample shows about 140,000 distinct CDR3 sequences, about 94% of them seen only once.

The origin of this receptor is a human donor with Susac syndrome. This chain uses TRBV6-4 with TRBJ2-2; D not certain. Sequences were obtained from CD4+ T cells from PBMCs. In DNA, the CDR3 is TGTGCCAGCAGTGACGGGGACACCGGGGAGCTGTTTTTT. As protein: CASSDGDTGELFF.